This record looks at one T cell receptor beta chain sequence and its context. Antigen: not known. These data are taken from a study of beta chain features in type 1 diabetes. At the level of the study: Over all samples combined, 107,917,701 sorted cells were examined.

Notes on the study in general: Patients with Type 1 diabetes showed moderately but significantly shorter TCRB CDR3s in all four CD4+ subsets. In patients and controls equally, PCR might favor templates that are shorter.

Every bit of the isolated RNA underwent reverse transcription, so sequencing read expressed TCRB transcripts. Produced via immunoSEQ multiplex PCR; TCRdb's table is partial and in-frame only. The table includes about 160,000 clones, around 63% detected once. Researchers reported sorting CD4+ naive, central memory, regulatory and stem cell-like memory cells via CD45RO/CCR7/CD25/CD127/CD95/CD27. V gave up 3 bases and J gave up 7 bases, with 12 bases separating them. CDR3 length: 13 residues. Germline CDR1 GTSNPN, CDR2 SVGIG (reference sequence). Sequenced input: naive CD4+ T cells from blood. V and J are TRBV30 and TRBJ1-4; D remains unclear. The origin of this receptor is a man aged 25 to 40 with type 1 diabetes. The CDR3 loop reads CAWSPSESEKLFF. The CDR3 bases are TGTGCCTGGAGCCCGAGTGAGAGTGAAAAACTGTTTTTT.